These 7 T cell receptor beta chains originate from one sample sequenced in a study of T cell responses to AZD1222 COVID-19 vaccine. TCRdb's copy holds only in-frame clones and misses some; the assay was immunoSEQ multiplex PCR. This sample carries about 110,000 clones, 80% to 90% of them seen once, and the ten largest clones take roughly 45%. Sequenced here: peripheral blood, sampled 28 days after the second AZD1222 dose. The receptor set was obtained from an adult who received the AZD1222 COVID-19 vaccine.

The J gene is TRBJ1-1, the V gene TRBV6-6; D may be TRBD1 (6 bases). Per germline, CDR1 MNHNY and CDR2 SVGAGI (reference sequence). This CDR3 region has 12 residues. V was cut by 6 bases and J by 5 bases, with 10 bases left in between. For the CDR3, the DNA is TGTGCCAGCAGAGCAGGGGTAACTGAAGCTTTCTTT. It is translated as CASRAGVTEAFF.

The genes are TRBV18 and TRBJ1-4; D gene ambiguous. CDR3 length equals 15 residues. V was cut by 5 bases and J by 8 bases, with 18 bases left in between. Germline V lookup: CDR1 KGHSH, CDR2 LQKENI. The CDR3 protein is CASSDRSPGNEKLFF. CDR3 in DNA: TGTGCCAGCTCAGATCGAAGTCCGGGGAACGAAAAACTGTTTTTT.

The chain uses TRBV5-1 and TRBJ1-3, with TRBD1 matching over 10 bases. Trimming at V came to 3 bases and at J to 4 bases, leaving 4 bases not matched to a gene. CDR1 and CDR2 (germline): SGHRS, YFSETQ. This CDR3 spans 15 amino acids. The CDR3 coding sequence is TGCGCCAGCAGCTCGGGACAGGGGTCCGGAAACACCATATATTTT. Translating gives CASSSGQGSGNTIYF.

This clone was observed a handful of times. The rearrangement joins TRBV7-2 to TRBJ2-3; D is unresolved. CDR3 length: 14 residues. Germline V gene lookup returns CDR1 SGHTA and CDR2 FQGNSA. Trimming shortened V by 5 bases and J by 4 bases, and 13 bases separated the two germline ends. CDR3 protein: CASSIGPSSDTQYF. The CDR3 DNA reads as TGTGCCAGCAGCATCGGACCCTCGTCAGATACGCAGTATTTT.

The gene calls are TRBV11-1 and TRBJ2-3; D ambiguous. The CDR3 runs to 14 residues. V was pared by 0 bases and J by 7 bases, with 11 bases between. Germline CDR1 SGHAT, CDR2 FQDESV (reference sequence). DNA for the CDR3: TGTGCCAGCAGCTTAGCTCAAACTACCAATACGCAGTATTTT. Its protein product is CASSLAQTTNTQYF.

This clone was counted once. V usage is TRBV18 and J usage is TRBJ1-5; D remains unclear. CDR1 is KGHSH and CDR2 is LQKENI in the germline V gene. This CDR3 spans 16 amino acids. Trimming cost V 0 bases and J 6 bases, with 15 bases left between them. This chain's CDR3 is CASSPPGSVKGQPQHF. As DNA, the CDR3 is TGTGCCAGCTCACCACCAGGTTCCGTTAAGGGTCAGCCCCAGCATTTT.

The gene calls are TRBV7-2 and TRBJ2-1, with D possibly being TRBD1 (5 bases). The CDR3 consists of 16 residues. Germline V gives CDR1 SGHTA, CDR2 FQGNSA. V lost 2 bases to trimming and J lost 7 bases, with 18 bases between them. CDR3 sequence reads: CASSLTGPTFSNEQFF. The CDR3 coding sequence is TGTGCCAGCAGCTTAACAGGTCCGACCTTTTCGAATGAGCAGTTCTTC.